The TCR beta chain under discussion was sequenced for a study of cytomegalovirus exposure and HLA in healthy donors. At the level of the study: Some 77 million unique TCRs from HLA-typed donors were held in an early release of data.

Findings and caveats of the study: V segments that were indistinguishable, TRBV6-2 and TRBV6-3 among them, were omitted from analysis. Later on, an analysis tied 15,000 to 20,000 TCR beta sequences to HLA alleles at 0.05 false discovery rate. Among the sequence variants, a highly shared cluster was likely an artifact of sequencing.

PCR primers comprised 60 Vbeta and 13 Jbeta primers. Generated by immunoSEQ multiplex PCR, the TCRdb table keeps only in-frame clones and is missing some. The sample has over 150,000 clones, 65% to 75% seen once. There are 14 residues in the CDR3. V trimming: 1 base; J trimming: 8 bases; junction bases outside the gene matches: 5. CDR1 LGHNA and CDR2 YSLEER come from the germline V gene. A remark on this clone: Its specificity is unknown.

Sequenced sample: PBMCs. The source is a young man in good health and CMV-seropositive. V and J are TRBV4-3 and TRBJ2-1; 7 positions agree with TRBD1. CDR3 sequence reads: CASSQVQGRDEQFF. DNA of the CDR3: TGCGCCAGCAGCCAAGTACAGGGGAGAGATGAGCAGTTCTTC.